The 10 T cell receptor beta chains given below trace back to one sample, sequenced in a study of blood T cells in healthy people across ages. It was with a sample-barcoded 5' primer and a J-beta primer mix that a second PCR of roughly 7 to 11 cycles was run. TCRdb processed the 5' RACE reads anew with MiXCR; each CDR3 protein has one entry. The table records more than 1.4 million distinct CDR3 sequences, roughly 40% of them present only once. What was sequenced was blood. The source of these receptors is a woman aged 18 to 35 in good health.

The genes are TRBV4-1 and TRBJ2-1; no reliable D call. This CDR3 contains 15 residues. Looked up from germline, CDR1 is MGHRA and CDR2 is YSYEKL. The V end was cut by 3 bases, the J end by 6 bases, with 15 bases between. The CDR3 here is CASSQVFHPSNEQFF. CDR3 nucleotide sequence: TGCGCCAGCAGCCAGGTCTTTCACCCGTCCAATGAGCAGTTCTTC.

The V call is TRBV20-1, the J call TRBJ2-1, with D possibly TRBD2 on 7 matching bases. This CDR3 spans 13 amino acids. Germline V gene sequence: CDR1 DFQATT, CDR2 SNEGSKA (reference sequence). Trimming cost V 3 bases and J 8 bases, with 14 bases left between them. CDR3 coding DNA: TGCAGTGCTAGTCGGGGGGCCTCTTATGAGCAGTTCTTC. Translating it yields CSASRGASYEQFF.

This clonotype has more than one count but fewer than ten. The chain combines TRBV10-3 with TRBJ2-1; D possibly matches TRBD1 or TRBD2 (6 bases each). Germline CDR1 is ENHRY and CDR2 is SYGVKD. V gave up 6 bases and J gave up 9 bases, with 21 bases separating them. There are 15 residues in the CDR3. The CDR3 sequence: CAIRPGGGRSGEQFF. Written as DNA, the CDR3 is TGTGCCATCAGACCCGGAGGGGGGCGCAGCGGTGAGCAGTTCTTC.

This rearrangement joins TRBV10-3 to TRBJ1-5; 8 bases fit TRBD1. With V trimmed by 6 bases and J by 7 bases, 5 bases remained unmatched. Germline CDR1 reads ENHRY; CDR2 reads SYGVKD. The CDR3 has 13 residues. CDR3: CAIRVDRVQPQHF. CDR3 coding DNA: TGTGCCATCAGGGTGGACAGGGTCCAGCCCCAGCATTTT.

The chain has TRBV6-1 and TRBJ2-2; a possible D gene is TRBD1 (5 bases). CDR1 and CDR2 (germline): MNHNS, SASEGT. The CDR3 has 13 amino acids. Trimming pared 5 bases from V and 3 bases from J, leaving 7 bases between. CDR3 in DNA: TGTGCCAGCAGTATGACAGACACCGGGGAGCTGTTTTTT. Amino acids: CASSMTDTGELFF.

There are a few counts of this clonotype. The rearrangement joins TRBV6-5 to TRBJ2-1; 7 nucleotides line up with TRBD2. The CDR3 length is 15 residues. Germline loops: CDR1 MNHEY, CDR2 SVGAGI. The V segment lost 8 bases and the J segment 3 bases; nucleotides outside the gene matches: 10. The CDR3 loop reads CASGESGALYNEQFF. DNA of the CDR3: TGTGCCAGCGGAGAGAGCGGGGCGCTCTACAATGAGCAGTTCTTC.

V and J are TRBV27 and TRBJ2-1; the D gene is possibly TRBD2 (7 bases). Germline V lookup: CDR1 MNHEY, CDR2 SMNVEV (reference sequence). Between the trimmed V and J ends, which lost 10 bases and 7 bases, there was a span of 17 bases. The CDR3 runs 13 residues. In DNA, the CDR3 is TGTGCCACCCCGGGGGGCGGGATGAATGAGCAGTTCTTC. Its translation: CATPGGGMNEQFF.

CDR3 residues: CASSVSGLAGDASTDTQYF. CDR3 in DNA: TGTGCCAGCAGCGTCTCGGGACTAGCGGGCGATGCTAGCACAGATACGCAGTATTTT. The chain carries TRBV9 and TRBJ2-3, with 12 bases that match TRBD2. This CDR3 is built from 19 residues. V lost 2 bases, J lost 0 bases, and 10 bases stayed unmatched. Per the germline V gene, CDR1 is SGDLS and CDR2 is YYNGEE.

V is TRBV1 and J is TRBJ2-1; TRBD2 is the table's D call, not checked against the DNA. TRBV1 is noted as a pseudogene. CDR3 size: 18 residues. The DNA of the CDR3 is TGCACCAGCAGCCAAGGACTAGCGGGAGGTACTATCTACAATGAGCAGTTCTTC. Protein: CTSSQGLAGGTIYNEQFF.

The J gene is TRBJ2-7, the V gene TRBV20-1; 7 positions match TRBD1. Germline V CDR1 and CDR2: DFQATT, SNEGSKA (reference sequence). The CDR3 extends over 14 amino acids. Unmatched junction bases numbered 5, after V lost 3 bases and J lost 0 bases. The CDR3 is CSASLGQISYEQYF. The CDR3, as DNA: TGCAGTGCTAGCTTGGGACAGATCTCCTACGAGCAGTACTTC.